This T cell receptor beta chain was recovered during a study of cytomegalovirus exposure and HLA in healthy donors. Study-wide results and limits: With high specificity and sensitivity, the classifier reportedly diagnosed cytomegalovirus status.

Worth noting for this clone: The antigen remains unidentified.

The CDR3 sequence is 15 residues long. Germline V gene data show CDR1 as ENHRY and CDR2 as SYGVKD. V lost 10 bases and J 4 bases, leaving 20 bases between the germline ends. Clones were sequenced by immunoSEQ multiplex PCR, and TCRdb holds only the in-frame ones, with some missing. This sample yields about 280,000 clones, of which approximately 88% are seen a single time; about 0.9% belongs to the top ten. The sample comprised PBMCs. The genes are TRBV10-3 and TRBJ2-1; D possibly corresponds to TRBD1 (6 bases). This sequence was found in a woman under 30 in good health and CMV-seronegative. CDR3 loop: CATTAGVPKYNEQFF. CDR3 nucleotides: TGTGCCACTACTGCAGGGGTCCCAAAATACAATGAGCAGTTCTTC.